This T cell receptor (beta chain) originates from a study of blood T cell repertoires in COVID-19. Study summary: The study drew acute and convalescent COVID-19 samples from the United States, Italy and Spain.

This clone was detected only a few times. This CDR3 contains 17 residues. Germline values: CDR1 LNHNV, CDR2 YYDKDF (reference sequence). Trimming stripped 0 bases from V and 0 bases from J, with 12 bases between. In the source study's methods: How many nucleated cells were present was estimated from reference gene primer amplification. This table comes from immunoSEQ multiplex PCR, and its TCRdb copy is limited to in-frame clones, with some not included. The V and J calls and clone size were taken over from that table, and D and trimming were inferred from the DNA. The sample includes 150,000 or so clones, 82% of them seen just once.

Input material: peripheral blood. The clonotype was recovered from a woman aged 70-85 years with acute or convalescent COVID-19. The chain combines TRBV15 with TRBJ1-3, with a possible D match to TRBD1 (5 bases). Written as DNA, the CDR3 is TGTGCCACCAGCAGAGAAGCGAGCAGGGACTCTGGAAACACCATATATTTT. Its translation is CATSREASRDSGNTIYF.